These 28 T cell receptor beta chains originate from one sample sequenced in a study of T-cell memory formation after mild COVID-19. TCRdb recomputed calls from the 5' RACE reads with MiXCR, one row per CDR3 protein. In the table there are around 33,000 distinct CDR3 sequences, under 25% of which are singletons. Sequencing was carried out using PBMCs or a T cell subset sorted from them (not recorded which). The receptors here all came from an adult who had mild COVID-19 (a few samples of this study predate the infection). Cell type and time point are not known.

This sequence joins TRBV24-1 and TRBJ1-2; the D gene is possibly TRBD1 (5 bases). Germline CDR1 KGHDR, CDR2 SFDVKD. V was pared by 4 bases and J by 3 bases, with 20 bases between. The CDR3 totals 17 residues. The CDR3, as DNA: TGTGCCACCAGTGACAATGCCCCGGGGCAGGCCTACTATGGCTACACCTTC. Amino acids: CATSDNAPGQAYYGYTF.

Ten or more counts support this clonotype. The chain couples TRBV7-2 to TRBJ2-1, with D possibly being TRBD2 (6 bases). The CDR3 is 16 residues long. Germline CDR1 reads SGHTA; CDR2 reads FQGNSA. Trimming shortened V by 0 bases and J by 4 bases, and 13 bases separated the two germline ends. The CDR3 sequence: CASSLAGTPRYNEQFF. The CDR3 bases are TGTGCCAGCAGCTTAGCAGGGACTCCACGGTACAATGAGCAGTTCTTC.

There are many counts of this clonotype. This chain joins TRBV5-1 and TRBJ2-1, with D possibly TRBD1 on 8 matching bases. This CDR3 has 14 amino acids. The germline V gene has CDR1 SGHRS and CDR2 YFSETQ. V was trimmed by 2 bases and J by 9 bases, leaving 15 bases between them. The CDR3: CASSFGQGGSEQFF. CDR3 coding DNA: TGCGCCAGCAGCTTCGGACAGGGCGGGAGTGAGCAGTTCTTC.

This clonotype was observed many times. The chain recombines TRBV27 with TRBJ2-1; weak D call: TRBD1 (7 bases). Germline CDR1 and CDR2: MNHEY and SMNVEV (reference sequence). The CDR3 spans 13 residues. Trimming pared 7 bases from V and 6 bases from J, leaving 13 bases between. In DNA form, the CDR3 reads TGTGCCAGCACCAGACAGGGAGGCAATGAGCAGTTCTTC. Encoded protein: CASTRQGGNEQFF.

The chain recombines TRBV25-1 with TRBJ2-6; TRBD1 matches at 8 bases. Trimming at V came to 3 bases and at J to 1 base, leaving 5 bases not matched to a gene. This CDR3 has 17 residues. Per germline, CDR1 MGHDK and CDR2 SYGVNS. DNA of the CDR3: TGTGCCAGCAGTGAGGCAGGGGGCGAATCTGGGGCCAACGTCCTGACTTTC. This encodes CASSEAGGESGANVLTF.

This clonotype was recorded at least ten times. The chain joins TRBV10-3 to TRBJ2-7; D unclear. CDR3 size: 11 residues. The ends were cut back, 0 bases at V and 7 bases at J, with 4 bases in the middle. Looked up from germline, CDR1 is ENHRY and CDR2 is SYGVKD. The CDR3 DNA sequence: TGTGCCATCAGTGAGTCGAGGGAGCAGTACTTC. It translates to CAISESREQYF.

By sample fraction, this clonotype is medium-sized (0.01 to 0.1%). This chain joins TRBV7-9 and TRBJ2-3, with D unclear. Between the trimmed V and J ends, which lost 3 bases and 6 bases, there was a span of 7 bases. CDR1 is SEHNR, CDR2 FQNEAQ, per germline (reference sequence). This CDR3 region has 12 residues. CDR3 bases: TGTGCCAGCAGCTTTACGTGGGATACGCAGTATTTT. This translates into CASSFTWDTQYF.

This chain joins TRBV19 and TRBJ1-1; D remains unclear. V lost 6 bases, J lost 1 base, and 12 bases lay in between. The CDR3 is 14 amino acids. CDR1 LNHDA and CDR2 SQIVND come from the germline V gene (reference sequence). The CDR3 DNA sequence: TGTGCCAGTAGCAAGGGCAACTCGAACACTGAAGCTTTCTTT. Encoded protein: CASSKGNSNTEAFF. Supplemented by reference TRBV19 and TRBJ1-1, the full variable domain reads DGGITQSPKYLFRKEGQNVTLSCEQNLNHDAMYWYRQDPGQGLRLIYYSQIVNDFQKGDIAEGYSVSREKKESFPLTVTSAQKNPTAFYLCASSKGNSNTEAFFGQGTRLTVV.

This clonotype has ten or more counts. The V and J genes are TRBV5-1 and TRBJ2-2, with 7 bases fitting TRBD1. CDR3 length: 15 residues. Germline lookup yields CDR1 SGHRS and CDR2 YFSETQ. The J segment lost 3 bases and the V segment lost 4 bases, leaving 6 bases of the junction unmatched. The CDR3 sequence is CASSMTGLDTGELFF. The CDR3 nucleotides are TGCGCCAGCAGCATGACAGGGCTAGACACCGGGGAGCTGTTTTTT. Combining the CDR3 with reference TRBV5-1 and TRBJ2-2 gives the whole variable domain KAGVTQTPRYLIKTRGQQVTLSCSPISGHRSVSWYQQTPGQGLQFLFEYFSETQRNKGNFPGRFSGRQFSNSRSEMNVSTLELGDSALYLCASSMTGLDTGELFFGEGSRLTVL.

This clonotype was observed at least ten times. The J gene is TRBJ1-4, the V gene TRBV23-1; D possibly corresponds to TRBD1 (5 bases). TRBV23-1 carries the ORF label, with uncertain function. V was pared by 3 bases and J by 5 bases, with 16 bases between. The CDR3 is 16 residues long. The CDR3 spells CASSQSVGTLNEKLFF. CDR3 bases: TGCGCCAGCAGTCAGAGTGTCGGGACTTTAAATGAAAAACTGTTTTTT.

This clonotype has ten or more counts. V and J are TRBV30 and TRBJ1-5, with no clear D. Germline lookup yields CDR1 GTSNPN and CDR2 SVGIG (reference sequence). The CDR3 covers 13 residues. Trimming cost V 2 bases and J 7 bases, with 12 bases left between them. The CDR3 region has the DNA TGTGCCTGGAGTATAACACGAAAGCAGCCCCAGCATTTT. It specifies CAWSITRKQPQHF.

This clonotype was seen at least ten times. The chain is built from TRBV7-9 and TRBJ2-1; a weak D match, TRBD1 (5 bases). This CDR3 contains 12 residues. The germline CDR1 and CDR2 sequences are SEHNR and FQNEAQ (reference sequence). With 11 bases removed from V and 6 bases from J, the gap between germline ends came to 14 bases. The CDR3 loop reads CAGVVDINEQFF. CDR3 sequence (DNA): TGTGCCGGGGTCGTGGACATCAATGAGCAGTTCTTC.

J is TRBJ2-2 and V is TRBV19; 11 bases align to TRBD1. Germline V gives CDR1 LNHDA, CDR2 SQIVND (reference sequence). V gave up 4 bases and J gave up 4 bases; unmatched junction bases: 5. The CDR3 covers 16 residues. The CDR3: CASSNGQGAVTGELFF. In DNA, the CDR3 is TGTGCCAGTAGTAACGGACAGGGGGCTGTCACCGGGGAGCTGTTTTTT.

Many counts were recorded for this clonotype. The chain joins TRBV7-3 to TRBJ2-5; 8 nucleotides agree with TRBD2. The CDR3 consists of 15 residues. V shed 5 bases and J 5 bases; nucleotides not matched to a gene: 10. Per germline, CDR1 SGHTA and CDR2 FQGTGA. CDR3 bases: TGTGCCAGCAGCGCCCACCCGGGGGGGGGCGAGACCCAGTACTTC. The encoded protein is CASSAHPGGGETQYF.

This clonotype occurred a few times. The genes are TRBV12-3 or TRBV12-4 and TRBJ2-1; D assignment may be TRBD1 or TRBD2 (5 bases each). This CDR3 is 14 amino acids long. Trimming removed 7 bases from V and 8 bases from J, with 18 bases in between. The DNA of the CDR3 is TGTGCCAGCACGGGGCAGGACGTATGGGATGAGCAGTTCTTC. This encodes CASTGQDVWDEQFF.

V gene TRBV27 combines with J gene TRBJ2-5, with 8 bases fitting TRBD2. V gave up 6 bases and J gave up 5 bases; unmatched junction bases: 11. The germline gives CDR1 MNHEY, CDR2 SMNVEV (reference sequence). The CDR3 consists of 15 residues. CDR3: CASRPGGGPWETQYF. Written as DNA, the CDR3 is TGTGCCAGCAGACCCGGCGGGGGGCCCTGGGAGACCCAGTACTTC.

There are many counts of this clonotype. This chain connects TRBV10-3 to TRBJ1-2; 11 bases line up with TRBD1. V trimming: 0 bases; J trimming: 4 bases; junction bases outside the gene matches: 4. This CDR3 region has 16 residues. From germline, CDR1 is ENHRY and CDR2 SYGVKD. The CDR3 DNA reads as TGTGCCATCAGTGAGTCGAGGACAGGGGGCACCTATGGCTACACCTTC. Its translation: CAISESRTGGTYGYTF.

This clonotype is labeled medium-sized. The J gene is TRBJ2-2, the V gene TRBV6-5, with 12 bases matching TRBD1. This CDR3 comprises 17 residues. J was trimmed by 3 bases and V by 8 bases; bases with no gene match: 10. Germline loops: CDR1 MNHEY, CDR2 SVGAGI. The CDR3 nucleotides are TGTGCCAGCTCATTAGGGGGACAGGGGGCCCACACCGGGGAGCTGTTTTTT. It encodes CASSLGGQGAHTGELFF.

In its sample, this clonotype was seen many times. This CDR3 reads CASSAVQGPNQPQHF. DNA of the CDR3: TGTGCCAGCAGTGCGGTGCAGGGCCCCAATCAGCCCCAGCATTTT. The rearrangement joins TRBV2 to TRBJ1-5, with a weak D call TRBD1 (5 bases). Germline V gene lookup returns CDR1 SNHLY and CDR2 FYNNEI. The CDR3 loop spans 15 amino acids. V gave up 4 bases and J gave up 3 bases, with 13 bases separating them. The whole variable domain, filled in from reference TRBV2 and TRBJ1-5, reads EPEVTQTPSHQVTQMGQEVILRCVPISNHLYFYWYRQILGQKVEFLVSFYNNEISEKSEIFDDQFSVERPDGSNFTLKIRSTKLEDSAMYFCASSAVQGPNQPQHFGDGTRLSIL.

The rearrangement uses TRBV6-5 and TRBJ2-7; TRBD1 might be the D (5 bases). CDR1 is MNHEY, CDR2 SVGAGI, per germline. This CDR3 spans 14 amino acids. Trimming took 2 bases from V and 5 from J, leaving 13 bases between them. CDR3 sequence: CASSYTPGINEQYF. For the CDR3, the DNA is TGTGCCAGCAGTTACACCCCAGGGATTAACGAGCAGTACTTC.

The V and J genes are TRBV5-6 and TRBJ2-7, with D hard to call. Between the trimmed V and J ends, which lost 0 bases and 6 bases, there was a span of 7 bases. Germline lookup yields CDR1 SGHDT and CDR2 YYEEEE. The CDR3 spans 12 residues. CDR3 sequence (DNA): TGTGCCAGCAGCTTGGCGCTGGCCGAGCAGTACTTC. It yields the protein CASSLALAEQYF.

V is TRBV5-1 and J is TRBJ1-6; the D is unclear. V dropped 2 bases and J dropped 6 bases, with 6 bases sitting between them. The length of the CDR3 is 13 residues. CDR1 and CDR2 (germline): SGHRS, YFSETQ. The CDR3 here is CASSLWGNSPLHF. CDR3 DNA: TGCGCCAGCAGCTTATGGGGTAATTCACCCCTCCACTTT.

This clonotype was observed at least ten times. This CDR3 reads CASSPYSRVYNEQFF. CDR3 bases: TGTGCCAGCAGCCCATACTCGAGGGTTTACAATGAGCAGTTCTTC. The V gene is TRBV11-2, the J gene TRBJ2-1; D is perhaps TRBD2 (5 bases). CDR1 is SGHAT, CDR2 FQNNGV, per germline. Trimming took off 5 bases at V and 4 bases at J, with 15 bases between the two ends. The CDR3 is 15 amino acids.

This clonotype has at least ten counts. This sequence joins TRBV3-1 and TRBJ2-1, with 11 bases fitting TRBD2. This CDR3 is built from 15 residues. The germline CDR1 and CDR2 sequences are LGHDT and YNNKEL (reference sequence). The trim removed 5 bases at V and 5 bases at J, leaving 5 bases unmatched. The CDR3 DNA follows: TGTGCCAGCAGCTACGGACTAGCGGGTAACAATGAGCAGTTCTTC. It specifies CASSYGLAGNNEQFF.

This clonotype has ten or more counts. This chain joins TRBV7-2 and TRBJ2-5; D remains unclear. The CDR3 runs 12 residues. In germline, CDR1 is SGHTA, CDR2 FQGNSA. Trimming shortened V by 5 bases and J by 2 bases, and 6 bases separated the two germline ends. CDR3 bases: TGTGCCAGCAGCCCCTTGCAAGAGACCCAGTACTTC. This gives the protein CASSPLQETQYF.

In this sample, this clonotype turned up many times. The gene calls are TRBV7-9 and TRBJ2-1, with a weak D call TRBD2 (6 bases). CDR3 length: 13 residues. Between the trimmed V and J ends, which lost 5 bases and 4 bases, there was a span of 9 bases. Looked up from germline, CDR1 is SEHNR and CDR2 is FQNEAQ (reference sequence). CDR3 nucleotides: TGTGCCAGCAGCACGGGACTTTACAATGAGCAGTTCTTC. Its protein product is CASSTGLYNEQFF.

The chain recombines TRBV7-6 with TRBJ2-1; tentatively, D is TRBD1 or TRBD2 (5 bases each). Germline CDR1 reads SGHVS; CDR2 reads FNYEAQ. Trimming pared 5 bases from V and 7 bases from J, leaving 9 bases between. This CDR3 has 12 amino acids. CDR3 DNA: TGTGCCAGCAGCACCGAGGGGAATGAGCAGTTCTTC. It translates to CASSTEGNEQFF.

This clonotype was counted ten times or more. V usage is TRBV15 and J usage is TRBJ2-1; D unresolved. The CDR3 runs to 12 residues. With 4 bases removed from V and 8 bases from J, the gap between germline ends came to 9 bases. Per the germline V gene, CDR1 is LNHNV and CDR2 is YYDKDF (reference sequence). The CDR3 DNA reads as TGTGCCACCAGCAAGTTAAAGGATGAGCAGTTCTTC. As protein: CATSKLKDEQFF. The whole variable domain, filled in from reference TRBV15 and TRBJ2-1, reads DAMVIQNPRYQVTQFGKPVTLSCSQTLNHNVMYWYQQKSSQAPKLLFHYYDKDFNNEADTPDNFQSRRPNTSFCFLDIRSPGLGDTAMYLCATSKLKDEQFFGPGTRLTVL.